This TCR beta chain was recorded in a study of response to subunit inactivated influenza vaccine. The length of the CDR3 is 13 residues. V lost 11 bases and J 2 bases, leaving 15 bases between the germline ends. Germline CDR1 and CDR2: MNHNS and SASEGT. MiXCR, run by TCRdb on the RT-PCR reads, gives a single entry per CDR3 protein. The sample yields about 700,000 distinct CDR3 sequences, around 14% seen once. The chain carries TRBV6-1 and TRBJ2-5; D possibly corresponds to TRBD2 (6 bases). The clonotype originates from a man in his forties or fifties who received an inactivated influenza vaccine. Sequenced here: PBMCs from blood, sampled around two weeks before vaccination. CDR3 residues: CAATPAGQETQYF. DNA for the CDR3: TGTGCCGCAACCCCCGCGGGGCAAGAGACCCAGTACTTC.